Following are 23 T cell receptor beta chains from one sample sequenced in a study of beta chain features in type 1 diabetes. Reverse transcribing all isolated RNA meant expressed TCRB transcripts were sequenced. Sequenced by immunoSEQ multiplex PCR; TCRdb stores in-frame clones only, minus some. The sample records about 140,000 clones, 6.9% being singletons. Sequenced sample: central memory CD4+ T cells from blood. The receptors here all came from a woman aged 25-40 years in good health.

Ten or more counts support this clone. The chain combines TRBV11-2 with TRBJ2-3; 12 nucleotides line up with TRBD2. This CDR3 has 16 residues. The germline gives CDR1 SGHAT, CDR2 FQNNGV. J gave up 0 bases and V 5 bases, and 3 bases lay outside the gene matches. In DNA form, the CDR3 reads TGTGCCAGCAGCCTAGGGACTAGCGGGAGCACAGATACGCAGTATTTT. It translates to CASSLGTSGSTDTQYF.

This clone has more than one count but fewer than ten. This rearrangement joins TRBV7-8 to TRBJ1-2; no firm D call. The CDR3 runs to 14 residues. V shed 1 base and J shed 1 base, with 7 bases lying between them. CDR1 and CDR2 (germline): SGHVS, FQNEAQ. CDR3 nucleotide sequence: TGTGCCAGCAGCTTAGGAGGACTTAACTATGGCTACACCTTC. Translated, it gives CASSLGGLNYGYTF. The whole variable domain, remainder taken from reference TRBV7-8 and TRBJ1-2, is GAGVSQSPRYKVAKRGQDVALRCDPISGHVSLFWYQQALGQGPEFLTYFQNEAQLDKSGLPSDRFFAERPEGSVSTLKIQRTQQEDSAVYLCASSLGGLNYGYTFGSGTRLTVV.

This clone was seen a handful of times. The chain is built from TRBV11-2 and TRBJ1-1, with D hard to call. The CDR3 totals 13 residues. Germline loops: CDR1 SGHAT, CDR2 FQNNGV. V lost 5 bases and J lost 4, with 11 bases in between. The CDR3 sequence is CASSVLRSTEAFF. Written as DNA, the CDR3 is TGTGCCAGCAGCGTACTACGGTCCACTGAAGCTTTCTTT.

This clone was seen many times. This same CDR3 is encoded by further DNA sequences in the sample. The chain employs TRBV7-2 and TRBJ2-7; the D is unclear. In germline, CDR1 is SGHTA, CDR2 FQGNSA. This CDR3 comprises 14 residues. The V gene lost 1 base and the J gene lost 1 base, with 8 bases spanning the gap. CDR3 protein: CASSLGPSSYEQYF. CDR3 coding DNA: TGTGCCAGCAGCTTAGGTCCCAGTTCCTACGAGCAGTACTTC.

V and J are TRBV13 and TRBJ2-2; TRBD1 is a possible D gene (5 bases). This CDR3 spans 15 amino acids. Germline V gives CDR1 PRHDT, CDR2 FYEKMQ (reference sequence). Trimming stripped 8 bases from V and 3 bases from J, with 16 bases between. The CDR3 DNA follows: TGTGCCAGCGGGGCCCCGTCGGACCACACCGGGGAGCTGTTTTTT. Translated, it gives CASGAPSDHTGELFF.

The chain has TRBV7-8 and TRBJ1-2; D call uncertain. CDR1 SGHVS and CDR2 FQNEAQ come from the germline V gene. V dropped 1 base and J dropped 7 bases, with 16 bases sitting between them. There are 15 residues in the CDR3. CDR3: CASSLGATDYSGYTF. In DNA form, the CDR3 reads TGTGCCAGCAGCTTAGGGGCCACCGACTACTCTGGCTACACCTTC.

This clone was counted ten times or more. The CDR3: CASSPVLAGEQFF. CDR3 DNA sequence: TGTGCCAGCTCACCAGTGCTAGCTGGGGAGCAGTTCTTC. The V gene is TRBV18, the J gene TRBJ2-1; maybe TRBD2 (5 bases). Germline values: CDR1 KGHSH, CDR2 LQKENI. The V and J ends lost 2 bases and 10 bases respectively, with 12 bases between them. The CDR3 runs to 13 residues.

The V call is TRBV7-9, the J call TRBJ1-2; D remains unclear. This CDR3 is 14 amino acids long. V was shortened by 1 base and J by 8 bases, with 14 bases between the two germline ends. Germline V gene lookup returns CDR1 SEHNR and CDR2 FQNEAQ (reference sequence). The CDR3 DNA reads TGTGCCAGCAGCTTAGTAGCATCCACCGGCGGCTACACCTTC. Encoded protein: CASSLVASTGGYTF.

This clone was seen a handful of times. The genes are TRBV28 and TRBJ2-3, with 12 nucleotides matching TRBD1. The junction had 10 bases not matched to a gene; V was cut back by 6 bases and J by 0 bases. The germline gives CDR1 MDHEN, CDR2 SYDVKM. The CDR3 is made up of 18 amino acids. The CDR3 DNA reads TGTGCCAGCAGACCCGGGACAGGGGGCATCGGGAGCACAGATACGCAGTATTTT. This translates into CASRPGTGGIGSTDTQYF.

The chain recombines TRBV11-3 with TRBJ1-1; D is unclear. The CDR3 consists of 13 residues. The V and J ends lost 1 base and 4 bases respectively, with 7 bases between them. Per germline, CDR1 SGHNT and CDR2 YENEEA. CDR3 DNA sequence: TGTGCCAGCAGCTTAGGCGGTCGCACTGAAGCTTTCTTT. Amino acid sequence: CASSLGGRTEAFF. Variable domain in full (rest from reference TRBV11-3 and TRBJ1-1): EAGVVQSPRYKIIEKKQPVAFWCNPISGHNTLYWYLQNLGQGPELLIRYENEEAVDDSQLPKDRFSAERLKGVDSTLKIQPAELGDSAVYLCASSLGGRTEAFFGQGTRLTVV.

This clone has just a few counts. J is TRBJ2-7 and V is TRBV7-2; 9 bases agree with TRBD1. The V gene's germline CDR1 is SGHTA and CDR2 FQGNSA. This CDR3 has 14 amino acids. After removal of 5 bases from V and 2 bases from J, the junction contained 4 bases not matched to a gene. CDR3: CASSLRDRAYEQYF. CDR3 coding DNA: TGTGCCAGCAGCCTCCGGGACAGGGCCTACGAGCAGTACTTC.

This chain uses TRBV6-5 with TRBJ2-1, with TRBD2 matching over 9 bases. This CDR3 is built from 14 residues. Germline V gene data show CDR1 as MNHEY and CDR2 as SVGAGI. Trimming at V came to 5 bases and at J to 7 bases, leaving 6 bases not matched to a gene. As DNA, the CDR3 is TGTGCCAGCAGTGTAGCGGGAGTTCGAAATGAGCAGTTCTTC. It codes for CASSVAGVRNEQFF.

The chain joins TRBV14 to TRBJ1-6; D is unresolved. The CDR3 covers 12 residues. V was clipped by 1 base and J by 7 bases, with 2 bases between them. From germline, CDR1 is SGHDN and CDR2 FVKESK. CDR3 protein: CASSQVNSPLHF. CDR3 sequence (DNA): TGTGCCAGCAGCCAAGTAAATTCACCCCTCCACTTT.

The genes are TRBV11-2 and TRBJ2-5, with 7 bases matching TRBD2. V trimming: 5 bases; J trimming: 7 bases; junction bases outside the gene matches: 16. Looked up from germline, CDR1 is SGHAT and CDR2 is FQNNGV. This CDR3 region has 16 residues. The CDR3 loop reads CASSQPSVPGGGTQYF. The CDR3 nucleotides are TGTGCCAGCAGCCAACCATCAGTCCCGGGAGGAGGGACCCAGTACTTC.

This clone was seen more than once but under ten times. V and J are TRBV5-1 and TRBJ2-5; perhaps TRBD1 as D (5 bases). Deletions cut 6 bases from V and 5 bases from J, with 17 bases between. The CDR3 is 14 amino acids. Germline lookup yields CDR1 SGHRS and CDR2 YFSETQ. CDR3 amino acids: CASNPRLSGETQYF. CDR3 nucleotides: TGCGCCAGCAACCCTAGACTTTCAGGGGAGACCCAGTACTTC.

The chain has TRBV27 and TRBJ2-2; TRBD1 might be the D (5 bases). With 5 bases removed from V and 4 bases from J, the gap between germline ends came to 14 bases. The CDR3 length is 15 residues. Germline CDR1 and CDR2: MNHEY and SMNVEV (reference sequence). The CDR3 coding sequence is TGTGCCAGCAGTCTGGGGCAGGTTGGCACCGGGGAGCTGTTTTTT. Encoded protein: CASSLGQVGTGELFF.

The gene calls are TRBV14 and TRBJ2-1; 7 nucleotides align to TRBD2. The CDR3 is made up of 13 amino acids. Trimming at V came to 8 bases and at J to 6 bases, leaving 7 bases not matched to a gene. The germline V gene has CDR1 SGHDN and CDR2 FVKESK. The CDR3 region is CASGGGAGNEQFF. The CDR3, as DNA: TGTGCCAGCGGGGGGGGAGCGGGCAATGAGCAGTTCTTC.

There are a few counts of this clone. In DNA, the CDR3 is TGTGCCAGCAGCTTAGATGGACTAGCGGGAGTCCAGGAGACCCAGTACTTC. This translates into CASSLDGLAGVQETQYF. V is TRBV7-8 and J is TRBJ2-5; 13 positions agree with TRBD2. Trimming removed 1 base from V and 5 bases from J; junction bases left unmatched: 7. The CDR3 length is 17 residues. CDR1 is SGHVS, CDR2 FQNEAQ, per germline.

This clone occurred many times. The chain links TRBV7-2 to TRBJ2-7, with a tentative D call TRBD2 (6 bases). The CDR3 extends over 15 amino acids. V was shortened by 5 bases and J by 2 bases, with 16 bases between the two germline ends. Per germline, CDR1 SGHTA and CDR2 FQGNSA. CDR3 DNA sequence: TGTGCCAGCAGCCTGCCCGGGAGACCCCCCTACGAGCAGTACTTC. This translates into CASSLPGRPPYEQYF.

This clone was seen only a few times. This chain connects TRBV7-2 to TRBJ2-1, with 9 bases aligning to TRBD2. After removal of 0 bases from V and 7 bases from J, the junction contained 4 bases not matched to a gene. CDR3 size: 15 residues. The germline V gene encodes CDR1 SGHTA and CDR2 FQGNSA. CDR3 residues: CASSLASGSLNEQFF. The CDR3 coding sequence is TGTGCCAGCAGCTTAGCTAGCGGGAGTCTAAATGAGCAGTTCTTC.

The chain joins TRBV7-9 to TRBJ1-5, with D uncertain. The germline V and J ends were trimmed by 6 bases and 4 bases, with 7 bases remaining between them. CDR1 is SEHNR, CDR2 FQNEAQ, per germline (reference sequence). The CDR3 has 12 amino acids. The CDR3 loop reads CASSRPNQPQHF. In DNA, the CDR3 is TGTGCCAGCAGTCGTCCTAATCAGCCCCAGCATTTT.

The CDR3 sequence is CASSPSAGGYEQYF. CDR3 bases: TGTGCCAGCTCACCATCGGCAGGGGGCTACGAGCAGTACTTC. The chain recombines TRBV18 with TRBJ2-7; 7 nucleotides agree with TRBD1. Germline CDR1 is KGHSH and CDR2 is LQKENI. The CDR3 contains 14 residues. The V segment lost 2 bases and the J segment 3 bases; nucleotides outside the gene matches: 4.

A few counts support this clone. The chain has TRBV7-2 and TRBJ1-5; D gene uncertain. Germline V gene lookup returns CDR1 SGHTA and CDR2 FQGNSA. Trimming took off 1 base at V and 0 bases at J, with 13 bases between the two ends. This CDR3 has 17 residues. This CDR3 reads CASSLEVSQDSNQPQHF. In DNA form, the CDR3 reads TGTGCCAGCAGCTTAGAGGTCTCGCAGGATAGCAATCAGCCCCAGCATTTT.